This paragraph reports one TCR beta chain. These data come from a study of T-cell memory formation after mild COVID-19. Trimming took 3 bases from V and 1 from J; bases not matched to a gene: 11. This CDR3 region has 16 residues. Germline-derived CDR1 and CDR2 are DFQATT and SNEGSKA (reference sequence). One entry per CDR3 protein results from TCRdb running MiXCR on the 5' RACE reads. The sample has over 500,000 distinct CDR3 sequences, 15% to 20% seen once. This receptor was identified in an adult woman who had mild COVID-19 (a few samples of this study predate the infection). Cell type and time point are not known. Sequences were obtained from PBMCs or a T cell subset sorted from them (not recorded which). The chain has TRBV20-1 and TRBJ1-1, with TRBD1 matching over 7 bases. Written as DNA, the CDR3 is TGCAGTGCTAGGTCAGGGCAGGGGGGAGAGAACACTGAAGCTTTCTTT. Amino acids: CSARSGQGGENTEAFF.